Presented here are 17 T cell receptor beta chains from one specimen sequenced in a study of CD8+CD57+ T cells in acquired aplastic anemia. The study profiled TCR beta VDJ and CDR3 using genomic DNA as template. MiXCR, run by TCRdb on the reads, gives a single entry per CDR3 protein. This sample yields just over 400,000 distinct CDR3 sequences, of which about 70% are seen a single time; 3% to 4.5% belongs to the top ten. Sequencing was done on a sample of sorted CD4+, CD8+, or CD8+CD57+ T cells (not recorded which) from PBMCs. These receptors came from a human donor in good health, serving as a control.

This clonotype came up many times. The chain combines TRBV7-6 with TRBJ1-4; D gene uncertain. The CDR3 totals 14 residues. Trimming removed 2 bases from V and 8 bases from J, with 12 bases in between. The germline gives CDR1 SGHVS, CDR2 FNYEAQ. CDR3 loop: CASSLRASWEKLFF. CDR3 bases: TGTGCCAGCAGCTTACGGGCCTCATGGGAAAAACTGTTTTTT.

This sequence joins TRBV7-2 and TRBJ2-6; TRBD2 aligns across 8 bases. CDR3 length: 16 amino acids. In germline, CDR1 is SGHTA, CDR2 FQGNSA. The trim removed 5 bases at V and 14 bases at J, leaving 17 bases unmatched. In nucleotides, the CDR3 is TGTGCCAGCAGCAGTAGTAGCGGGGCAACACAGAAGTTCCTGACTTTC. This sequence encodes CASSSSSGATQKFLTF.

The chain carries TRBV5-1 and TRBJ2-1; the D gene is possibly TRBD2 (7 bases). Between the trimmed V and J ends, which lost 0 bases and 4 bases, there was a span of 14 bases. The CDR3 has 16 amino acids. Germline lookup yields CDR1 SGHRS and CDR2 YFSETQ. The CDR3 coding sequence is TGCGCCAGCAGCTTGGCAGGGCGGGGGCTATACAATGAGCAGTTCTTC. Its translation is CASSLAGRGLYNEQFF.

The CDR3 is CASSVGPGRESNTEAFF. The CDR3, as DNA: TGTGCCAGCAGCGTAGGGCCCGGCCGGGAGTCCAACACTGAAGCTTTCTTT. This chain uses TRBV9 with TRBJ1-1; unclear D gene. Germline-derived CDR1 and CDR2 are SGDLS and YYNGEE. Deletions cut 0 bases from V and 2 bases from J, with 17 bases between. This CDR3 is built from 17 residues.

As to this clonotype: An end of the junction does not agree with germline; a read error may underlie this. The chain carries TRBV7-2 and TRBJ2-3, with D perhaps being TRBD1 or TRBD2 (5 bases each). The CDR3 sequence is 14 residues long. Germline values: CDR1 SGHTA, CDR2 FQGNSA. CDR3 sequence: CASSFGTGRAAESF. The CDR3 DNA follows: TGTGCCAGCAGCTTCGGGACGGGCAGAGCTGCGGAGTCTTTT.

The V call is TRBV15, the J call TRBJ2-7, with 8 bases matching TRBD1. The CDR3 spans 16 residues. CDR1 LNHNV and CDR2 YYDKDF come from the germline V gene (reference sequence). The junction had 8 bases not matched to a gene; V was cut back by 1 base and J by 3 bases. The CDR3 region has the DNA TGTGCCACCAGCAGAGGATTCGGGACAGGACTCTACGAGCAGTACGTC. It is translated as CATSRGFGTGLYEQYV.

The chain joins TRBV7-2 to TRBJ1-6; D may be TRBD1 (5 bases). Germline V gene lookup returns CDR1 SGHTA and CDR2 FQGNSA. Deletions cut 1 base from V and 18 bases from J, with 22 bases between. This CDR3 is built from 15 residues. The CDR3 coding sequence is TGTGCCAGCAGCTTAGGGGGAAGGGGCGAATGCTCCCCCCACTTT. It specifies CASSLGGRGECSPHF.

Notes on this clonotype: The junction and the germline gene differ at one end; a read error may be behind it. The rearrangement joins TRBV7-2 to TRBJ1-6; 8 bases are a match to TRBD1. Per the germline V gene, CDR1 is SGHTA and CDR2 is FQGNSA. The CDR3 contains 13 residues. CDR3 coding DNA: TGTGCCAGCAGCCCGGACAGGGATTATGGCCACACCTTC. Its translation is CASSPDRDYGHTF.

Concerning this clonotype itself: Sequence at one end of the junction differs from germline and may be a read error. The CDR3 region is CATSLDRDGYDYGYTF. The CDR3 nucleotides read TGCGCCACCAGCTTGGACAGGGATGGCTATGACTATGGCTACACCTTC. This chain joins TRBV5-1 and TRBJ1-2; 8 bases map to TRBD1. This CDR3 comprises 16 residues. The germline V gene has CDR1 SGHRS and CDR2 YFSETQ.

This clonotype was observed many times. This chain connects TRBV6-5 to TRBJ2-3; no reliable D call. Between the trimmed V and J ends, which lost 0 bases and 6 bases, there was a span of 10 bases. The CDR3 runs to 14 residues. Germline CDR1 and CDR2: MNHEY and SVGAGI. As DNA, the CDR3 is TGTGCCAGCAGTTACTCCGGGTTAGGCGATACGCAGTATTTT. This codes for CASSYSGLGDTQYF.

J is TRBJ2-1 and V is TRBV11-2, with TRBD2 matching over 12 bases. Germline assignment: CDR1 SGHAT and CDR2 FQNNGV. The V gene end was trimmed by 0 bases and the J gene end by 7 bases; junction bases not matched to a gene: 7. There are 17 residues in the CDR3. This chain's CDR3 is CASSLDIDTSGGNEQFF. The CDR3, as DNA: TGTGCCAGCAGCTTAGATATCGACACTAGCGGGGGGAATGAGCAGTTCTTC.

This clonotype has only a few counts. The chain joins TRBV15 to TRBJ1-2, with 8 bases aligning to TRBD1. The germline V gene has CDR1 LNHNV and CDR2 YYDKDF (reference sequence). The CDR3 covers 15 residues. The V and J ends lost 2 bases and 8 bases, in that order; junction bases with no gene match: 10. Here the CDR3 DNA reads TGTGCCACCAGCAGACCTGGACAGGGTTGGGGAGGCTACACCTTC. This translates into CATSRPGQGWGGYTF.

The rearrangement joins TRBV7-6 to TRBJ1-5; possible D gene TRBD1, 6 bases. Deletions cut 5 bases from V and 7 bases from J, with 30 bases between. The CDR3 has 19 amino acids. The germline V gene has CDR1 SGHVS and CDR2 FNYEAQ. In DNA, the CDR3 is TGTGCCAGCAGCGTCCAGACTAGCGGGGGGGCCTACAATGAGCAGCCCCAGCATTTT. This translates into CASSVQTSGGAYNEQPQHF.

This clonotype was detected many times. CDR3 nucleotide sequence: TGTGCCAGTAGTACTTCTAGTATAGAGACCCAGTACTTC. Amino acids: CASSTSSIETQYF. This chain joins TRBV19 and TRBJ2-5, with D unclear. Germline V gene lookup returns CDR1 LNHDA and CDR2 SQIVND (reference sequence). CDR3 length equals 13 residues. Trimming shortened V by 4 bases and J by 4 bases, and 10 bases separated the two germline ends. The whole variable domain, filled in from reference TRBV19 and TRBJ2-5, reads DGGITQSPKYLFRKEGQNVTLSCEQNLNHDAMYWYRQDPGQGLRLIYYSQIVNDFQKGDIAEGYSVSREKKESFPLTVTSAQKNPTAFYLCASSTSSIETQYFGPGTRLLVL.

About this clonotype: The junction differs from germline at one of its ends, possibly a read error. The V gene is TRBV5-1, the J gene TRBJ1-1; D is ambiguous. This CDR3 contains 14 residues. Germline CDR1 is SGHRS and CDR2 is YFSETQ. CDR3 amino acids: CASSLDRVSTEAFF. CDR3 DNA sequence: TGTGCCAGCAGCTTGGACCGGGTCAGCACTGAAGCTTTCTTT.

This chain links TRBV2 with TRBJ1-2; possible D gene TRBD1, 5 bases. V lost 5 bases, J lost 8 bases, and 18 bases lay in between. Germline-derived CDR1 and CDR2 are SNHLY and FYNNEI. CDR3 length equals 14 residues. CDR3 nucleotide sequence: TGTGCCAGCAGTACCTCCCGAGGGGATGGCGGCTACACCTTC. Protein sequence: CASSTSRGDGGYTF.

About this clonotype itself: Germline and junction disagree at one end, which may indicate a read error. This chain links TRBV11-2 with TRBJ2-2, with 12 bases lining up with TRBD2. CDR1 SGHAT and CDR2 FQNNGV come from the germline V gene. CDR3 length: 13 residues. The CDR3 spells CASSQVTSGGLFF. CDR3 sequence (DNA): TGTGCCAGCAGCCAAGTGACTAGCGGGGGGCTGTTTTTT.